This T cell receptor beta chain was identified in a study of cytomegalovirus exposure and HLA in healthy donors. The assay was immunoSEQ multiplex PCR, and TCRdb's table has in-frame clones only and misses some. This table has about 110,000 clones, 70% to 90% appearing once. Findings and limits, study-wide: The study listed 164 cytomegalovirus-associated TCR beta chains.

As to this clone: Its antigen is still unknown.

The CDR3 sequence is 15 residues long. Germline V gene sequence: CDR1 SGHTA, CDR2 FQGNSA. Trimming removed 5 bases from V and 8 bases from J; junction bases left unmatched: 9. The clonotype originates from a woman aged 18 to 35 in good health and CMV-seronegative. The chain employs TRBV7-2 and TRBJ1-2; the match to TRBD1 covers 12 bases. The source material was PBMCs. For the CDR3, the DNA is TGTGCCAGCAGCCTAGGGACAGGGGGCGCGTGGGGCTACACCTTC. Its translation: CASSLGTGGAWGYTF.